These 2 T cell receptor beta chains originate from one sample sequenced in a study of PD-1 blockade in classical Hodgkin lymphoma (dated by TCRdb to 2020 to 2021). Sample time point, as interpreted from the label and publication: cycle 4 day 1 (C4D1), after more than 5 weeks of nivolumab. Relapse after autologous stem cell transplantation had occurred in all trial patients, and cohorts A, B and C were distinguished by prior brentuximab vedotin exposure. Magnetic negative selection with a Miltenyi CD8+ T cell isolation kit was used to purify CD8+ T cells from thawed PBMCs. The library was made by the immunoSEQ multiplex PCR assay. The immuneACCESS repertoire file appears here via TCRdb, limited to in-frame rearrangements. These files lack a portion of the clones; in checked studies, under half of the deficit traces to unresolved V genes, and the cause of the others is not known. The sample contains about 10,000 clones, 74% of them found a single time. The ten largest clones represent 9.5% to 13% of the sample.

This material consisted of CD8+ T cells from blood, taken before the fourth cycle of nivolumab. The receptors here all came from a human donor with classical Hodgkin lymphoma.

V gene TRBV19 combines with J gene TRBJ1-1, with no clear D. The ends were cut back, 3 bases at V and 0 bases at J, with 8 bases in the middle. The CDR3 is made up of 14 amino acids. Germline V gene data show CDR1 as LNHDA and CDR2 as SQIVND (reference sequence). The CDR3 is CASSINSMNTEAFF. DNA for the CDR3: TGTGCCAGTAGTATCAACTCTATGAACACTGAAGCTTTCTTT. Based on the CDR3 plus reference TRBV19 and TRBJ1-1, the full variable domain is DGGITQSPKYLFRKEGQNVTLSCEQNLNHDAMYWYRQDPGQGLRLIYYSQIVNDFQKGDIAEGYSVSREKKESFPLTVTSAQKNPTAFYLCASSINSMNTEAFFGQGTRLTVV.

The chain carries TRBV6-1 and TRBJ1-6; 8 nucleotides line up with TRBD1. J lost 11 bases, V lost 7 bases, and 10 bases had no gene match. Germline V gene lookup returns CDR1 MNHNS and CDR2 SASEGT. The CDR3 has 14 residues. The CDR3 nucleotides read TGTGCCAGCAATGGACAGGGTAAACAACCACCCCTCCACTTT. This encodes CASNGQGKQPPLHF.